This T cell receptor (beta chain) derives from a study of glioma-infiltrating T cells. Using RNA template, CDR3s of TCR alpha and beta were amplified with iRepertoire arm-PCR. TCRdb re-called the multiplex PCR reads through MiXCR, storing one row per CDR3 protein. Of more than 300,000 distinct CDR3 sequences in the sample, 41% were seen once. Germline values: CDR1 LGHDT, CDR2 YNNKEL (reference sequence). This CDR3 region has 16 residues. J lost 2 bases, V lost 3 bases, and 7 bases had no gene match. The TCR sequence derives from a human donor with low-grade glioma or glioblastoma, undergoing nonglioma brain surgery, or in good health (not recorded which). The chain couples TRBV3-1 to TRBJ1-2; 9 positions match TRBD1. Material: glioma tissue, nonneoplastic brain tissue, or PBMCs (not recorded which). This CDR3 reads CASSQRDRVQNYGYTF. In DNA, the CDR3 is TGTGCCAGCAGCCAGAGGGACAGGGTTCAGAACTATGGCTACACCTTC.